The 26 T cell receptor beta chains presented below share a single source sample, sequenced in a study of blood T cell repertoires in COVID-19 (dated by TCRdb to the early 2020s). The method behind the library was the immunoSEQ multiplex PCR assay. Entries here come from immuneACCESS through TCRdb and include only in-frame sequences with V and J called. Some clones fail to appear in such tables; in the studies checked, an unresolved V gene covers under half of the shortfall, and the cause of the remainder is unknown. Within this sample are around 400,000 clones, with 87% of them counted one time only. Of the sample, roughly a tenth is held by the ten largest clones. Sequenced material: peripheral blood. These receptors all come from a woman aged 25 to 39 with COVID-19, enrolled during active disease.

The genes are TRBV28 and TRBJ2-6; tentative D call: TRBD1 (5 bases). The germline V gene encodes CDR1 MDHEN and CDR2 SYDVKM. V dropped 2 bases and J dropped 4 bases, with 9 bases sitting between them. CDR3 length: 15 amino acids. CDR3 residues: CASSLKGSGANVLTF. CDR3 in DNA: TGTGCCAGCAGTTTAAAGGGGTCAGGGGCCAACGTCCTGACTTTC. The full variable domain, completed using reference TRBV28 and TRBJ2-6, is DVKVTQSSRYLVKRTGEKVFLECVQDMDHENMFWYRQDPGLGLRLIYFSYDVKMKEKGDIPEGYSVSREKKERFSLILESASTNQTSMYLCASSLKGSGANVLTFGAGSRLTVL.

This sequence joins TRBV28 and TRBJ2-5; TRBD1 aligns across 8 bases. CDR3 length: 14 residues. V lost 4 bases to trimming and J lost 2 bases; unmatched junction nucleotides: 3. Germline CDR1 is MDHEN and CDR2 is SYDVKM. CDR3 protein: CASSWTGRQETQYF. CDR3 DNA: TGTGCCAGCAGTTGGACAGGGCGACAAGAGACCCAGTACTTC.

The gene calls are TRBV30 and TRBJ2-2, with TRBD2 as a possible D gene (5 bases). The V end lost 3 bases, the J end lost 2 bases, and 10 bases lay between the germline ends. Germline-derived CDR1 and CDR2 are GTSNPN and SVGIG (reference sequence). This CDR3 is built from 14 residues. CDR3 DNA: TGTGCCTGGAGGCTCGGACTTAACACCGGGGAGCTGTTTTTT. It codes for CAWRLGLNTGELFF.

Regarding this clone: This sample also contains other DNA sequences that code for the same CDR3. The chain links TRBV19 to TRBJ1-5; D perhaps matches TRBD1 (5 bases). The CDR3 has 15 residues. Germline CDR1 is LNHDA and CDR2 is SQIVND (reference sequence). The V gene lost 3 bases and the J gene lost 2 bases, with 11 bases spanning the gap. CDR3 sequence: CASSIRGLGNQPQHF. The DNA for the CDR3 is TGTGCCAGTAGTATTCGGGGGTTGGGCAATCAGCCCCAGCATTTT.

J is TRBJ1-1 and V is TRBV2; possible D gene TRBD1, 6 bases. This CDR3 has 12 amino acids. V lost 6 bases and J 5 bases, leaving 10 bases between the germline ends. The germline gives CDR1 SNHLY, CDR2 FYNNEI. The CDR3 DNA follows: TGTGCCAGCAGAAGTAGGGGGACTGAAGCTTTCTTT. It yields the protein CASRSRGTEAFF. Complete variable domain (other parts from reference TRBV2 and TRBJ1-1): EPEVTQTPSHQVTQMGQEVILRCVPISNHLYFYWYRQILGQKVEFLVSFYNNEISEKSEIFDDQFSVERPDGSNFTLKIRSTKLEDSAMYFCASRSRGTEAFFGQGTRLTVV.

The chain has TRBV12-3 or TRBV12-4 and TRBJ2-5; a weak D match, TRBD1 (5 bases). This CDR3 is 13 amino acids long. The V and J ends lost 7 bases and 2 bases respectively, with 11 bases between them. The CDR3 reads CASTQGSQETQYF. CDR3 bases: TGTGCCAGCACCCAGGGTAGTCAAGAGACCCAGTACTTC.

This rearrangement joins TRBV29-1 to TRBJ1-1; D remains ambiguous. With 5 bases removed from V and 11 bases from J, the gap between germline ends came to 24 bases. The length of the CDR3 is 14 residues. Germline V gene data show CDR1 as SQVTM and CDR2 as ANQGSEA. CDR3 bases: TGCAGCGTTTATACCGGAACCGTAATACCGGAGGCTTTCTTT. Translating it yields CSVYTGTVIPEAFF.

The chain recombines TRBV27 with TRBJ1-5, with D possibly matching TRBD1 (6 bases). V was pared by 4 bases and J by 2 bases, with 12 bases between. The CDR3 runs 15 residues. Germline CDR1 and CDR2: MNHEY and SMNVEV (reference sequence). DNA of the CDR3: TGTGCCAGCAGTTCACAGGGAGCCGGCAATCAGCCCCAGCATTTT. Encoded protein: CASSSQGAGNQPQHF.

This clone occurred once. This chain uses TRBV6-5 with TRBJ2-5; 7 bases are a match to TRBD1. The V gene end was trimmed by 6 bases and the J gene end by 2 bases; junction bases not matched to a gene: 9. The CDR3 totals 15 residues. The germline V gene has CDR1 MNHEY and CDR2 SVGAGI. The CDR3 spells CASRPTGLSQETQYF. The CDR3 nucleotides read TGTGCCAGCAGGCCGACAGGGTTATCACAAGAGACCCAGTACTTC.

The gene calls are TRBV10-3 and TRBJ1-5; D remains unclear. The ends were cut back, 3 bases at V and 3 bases at J, with 6 bases in the middle. This CDR3 is built from 13 residues. The germline V gene encodes CDR1 ENHRY and CDR2 SYGVKD. The CDR3 bases are TGTGCCATCAGTGATAGAATCAATCAGCCCCAGCATTTT. Protein sequence: CAISDRINQPQHF.

J is TRBJ2-7 and V is TRBV4-3; D is possibly TRBD1 (6 bases). Germline-derived CDR1 and CDR2 are LGHNA and YSLEER. The ends were cut back, 0 bases at V and 7 bases at J, with 19 bases in the middle. This CDR3 has 16 residues. The CDR3 spells CASSQDRRWQGQEQYF. The CDR3, as DNA: TGCGCCAGCAGCCAAGACCGGAGGTGGCAGGGGCAAGAGCAGTACTTC.

The table lists this clone with a few counts. The rearrangement links TRBV6-1 to TRBJ2-7; possibly TRBD1 for D (5 bases). Germline lookup yields CDR1 MNHNS and CDR2 SASEGT. This CDR3 is 15 amino acids long. Trimming pared 3 bases from V and 4 bases from J, leaving 16 bases between. The CDR3 loop is CASSDLDIGAYEQYF. Here the CDR3 DNA reads TGTGCCAGCAGTGATTTGGACATAGGAGCGTACGAGCAGTACTTC.

The CDR3 sequence: CATSGGDGGSTDTQYF. The CDR3 DNA reads as TGTGCCACCAGTGGGGGGGATGGGGGGAGCACAGATACGCAGTATTTT. The chain has TRBV24-1 and TRBJ2-3; perhaps TRBD2 as D (6 bases). This CDR3 is built from 16 residues. Trimming removed 5 bases at V and 0 bases at J, with 14 bases between. Germline values: CDR1 KGHDR, CDR2 SFDVKD.

The rearrangement uses TRBV5-4 and TRBJ2-7, with D possibly TRBD1 on 5 matching bases. CDR3 length: 14 residues. The germline V and J ends were trimmed by 0 bases and 0 bases, with 7 bases remaining between them. Germline V lookup: CDR1 SGHNT, CDR2 YYREEE (reference sequence). CDR3 coding DNA: TGTGCCAGCAGCTTGGACAGGAACTCCTACGAGCAGTACTTC. Protein sequence: CASSLDRNSYEQYF.

This clone was seen once. This rearrangement joins TRBV6-6 to TRBJ1-6, with D uncertain. The germline gives CDR1 MNHNY, CDR2 SVGAGI (reference sequence). Trimming stripped 3 bases from V and 8 bases from J, with 11 bases between. The CDR3 has 14 residues. CDR3: CASSYRGRDSPLHF. DNA of the CDR3: TGTGCCAGCAGTTATCGAGGTCGGGATTCACCCCTCCACTTT.

J is TRBJ2-1 and V is TRBV24-1; possible D gene TRBD1, 5 bases. Germline values: CDR1 KGHDR, CDR2 SFDVKD. This CDR3 is 16 amino acids long. Deletions cut 7 bases from V and 3 bases from J, with 18 bases between. CDR3 amino acids: CATRRTTDTGYNEQFF. The CDR3 DNA reads as TGTGCCACCAGAAGAACCACAGATACAGGCTACAATGAGCAGTTCTTC.

CDR3 bases: TGTGCCAGCAGCTTGGCTAGCCTCTATGGCTACACCTTC. It translates to CASSLASLYGYTF. The chain joins TRBV5-5 to TRBJ1-2; D is uncertain. The CDR3 runs 13 residues. V gave up 0 bases and J gave up 4 bases, with 7 bases separating them. In germline, CDR1 is SGHKS, CDR2 YYEKEE (reference sequence).

A single count supports this clone. The genes are TRBV5-1 and TRBJ2-5; TRBD1 is a possible D gene (5 bases). V lost 1 base and J 5 bases, leaving 9 bases between the germline ends. This CDR3 contains 13 residues. Germline loops: CDR1 SGHRS, CDR2 YFSETQ. CDR3 sequence reads: CASSLSGMETQYF. In DNA, the CDR3 is TGCGCCAGCAGCTTGTCAGGGATGGAGACCCAGTACTTC.

J is TRBJ2-3 and V is TRBV11-2; TRBD1 matches 9 bases. The CDR3 is 16 residues long. J lost 5 bases, V lost 2 bases, and 8 bases had no gene match. Per the germline V gene, CDR1 is SGHAT and CDR2 is FQNNGV. Written as DNA, the CDR3 is TGTGCCAGCAGCTTACTAACTGGACAGGGGAAAGATACGCAGTATTTT. This gives the protein CASSLLTGQGKDTQYF.

This clone was seen just once. The gene calls are TRBV6-5 and TRBJ2-5; TRBD1 aligns across 9 bases. CDR1 and CDR2 from the germline V gene are MNHEY and SVGAGI. The CDR3 totals 14 residues. Trimming cost V 6 bases and J 5 bases; bases outside gene matches: 7. CDR3 sequence: CASSPDRGLETQYF. The CDR3 DNA is TGTGCCAGCAGCCCGGACAGGGGATTGGAGACCCAGTACTTC.

This clone showed up just a few times. The chain employs TRBV14 and TRBJ2-5; D gene uncertain. V was shortened by 1 base and J by 7 bases, with 4 bases between the two germline ends. This CDR3 spans 11 amino acids. The V gene's germline CDR1 is SGHDN and CDR2 FVKESK. CDR3 in DNA: TGTGCCAGCAGCCAAGCGTGGACCCAGTACTTC. Its protein is CASSQAWTQYF.

The chain couples TRBV3-1 (or the pseudogene TRBV3-2) to TRBJ2-3, with TRBD2 matching 9 bases. V lost 0 bases and J lost 4; bases outside the gene matches: 8. The CDR3 totals 17 residues. The V gene's germline CDR1 is LGHDT and CDR2 YNNKEL (reference sequence). CDR3 region: CASSQEASGIGADTQYF. CDR3 nucleotide sequence: TGTGCCAGCAGCCAAGAGGCTAGCGGGATAGGGGCAGATACGCAGTATTTT.

V and J are TRBV30 and TRBJ2-1; 9 positions agree with TRBD1. The CDR3 contains 14 residues. V shed 4 bases and J 3 bases; nucleotides not matched to a gene: 4. Germline V gene sequence: CDR1 GTSNPN, CDR2 SVGIG (reference sequence). The CDR3 DNA is TGTGCCTGGAACCGGGACAGGGTCTACAATGAGCAGTTCTTC. Translated: CAWNRDRVYNEQFF. Variable domain in full (rest from reference TRBV30 and TRBJ2-1): SQTIHQWPATLVQPVGSPLSLECTVEGTSNPNLYWYRQAAGRGLQLLFYSVGIGQISSEVPQNLSASRPQDRQFILSSKKLLLSDSGFYLCAWNRDRVYNEQFFGPGTRLTVL.

The chain links TRBV5-1 to TRBJ2-7; TRBD1 matches 9 bases. The V gene end was trimmed by 4 bases and the J gene end by 4 bases; junction bases not matched to a gene: 6. Germline V lookup: CDR1 SGHRS, CDR2 YFSETQ. The CDR3 runs to 14 residues. For the CDR3, the DNA is TGCGCCAGCAGCCGAGACAGGGGGTCGTACGAGCAGTACTTC. Translation: CASSRDRGSYEQYF.

V gene TRBV6-5 combines with J gene TRBJ1-5, with 7 bases aligning to TRBD1. The CDR3 covers 15 residues. Germline CDR1 is MNHEY and CDR2 is SVGAGI. The junction had 8 bases not matched to a gene; V was cut back by 6 bases and J by 3 bases. The CDR3 DNA is TGTGCCAGCAGCAAAGACAGGGTCCCCAATCAGCCCCAGCATTTT. This sequence encodes CASSKDRVPNQPQHF.

The V and J genes are TRBV3-1 (or the pseudogene TRBV3-2) and TRBJ1-1, with D possibly TRBD1 on 5 matching bases. The CDR3 loop spans 14 amino acids. The V gene lost 0 bases and the J gene lost 10 bases, with 15 bases spanning the gap. In germline, CDR1 is LGHDT, CDR2 YNNKEL (reference sequence). CDR3 coding DNA: TGTGCCAGCAGCCAAGAGGGGGGAAGAGTTGGAGCTTTCTTT. Translation: CASSQEGGRVGAFF.